Reported below is one T cell receptor beta chain. The antigen is undetermined. TCRdb called the 5' RACE reads again in MiXCR, with one record for every CDR3 protein. This table holds approximately 490,000 distinct CDR3 sequences, roughly 20% found once. These data belong to a study of T-cell memory formation after mild COVID-19. Overall study results and limits: Whether second-wave clones peaking at day 37 were SARS-CoV-2 specific went unconfirmed. Contracting CD8+ clones were enriched in EMRA, CD4+ mainly in CM and EM. Some clones that responded were present in memory (sampled pre-infection), which suggests cross-reactive memory joined.

The germline V and J ends were trimmed by 3 bases and 4 bases, with 13 bases remaining between them. The CDR3 is 16 residues long. Germline V gene sequence: CDR1 SEHNR, CDR2 FQNEAQ (reference sequence). The receptor comes from an adult woman who had mild COVID-19 (a few samples of this study predate the infection). Cell type and time point are not known. The rearrangement uses TRBV7-9 and TRBJ2-6; D ambiguous. Sequenced: PBMCs or a T cell subset sorted from them (not recorded which). CDR3 coding DNA: TGTGCCAGCAGCTTGCCCCCGGTGGGCGGGGCCAACGTCCTGACTTTC. This codes for CASSLPPVGGANVLTF.